The 17 T cell receptor beta chains presented below share a single source sample, sequenced in a study of T cells in Graves' hyperthyroidism and ophthalmopathy (dated by TCRdb to about 2019). The library relied on multiplex PCR. These reads were obtained on an Illumina HiSeq 2000. The TCR beta CDR3 regions were amplified from the RNA transcripts. A first-round RT-PCR of the TCR CDR3 used the HTBI primer set with the Qiagen OneStep RT-PCR kit. In-frame beta chains were kept once TCRdb had trimmed the public reads at Q25 with fastp and called clones with MiXCR. Identical CDR3 protein sequences are pooled into one entry, listed with their most common genes and DNA. The sample data list over 350,000 distinct CDR3 sequences, and roughly 20% of these were observed just once. Around 40% of the sample is taken by the ten largest. Source material: blood. These receptors were taken from a man aged 18 to 29 with Graves' ophthalmopathy.

This clonotype has just a few counts. The rearrangement uses TRBV4-1 and TRBJ1-4; 7 bases fit TRBD1. The junction had 8 bases not matched to a gene; V was cut back by 5 bases and J by 8 bases. CDR1 and CDR2 (germline): MGHRA, YSYEKL. CDR3 length: 14 amino acids. CDR3 DNA sequence: TGCGCCAGCAGCGCACAGGGGTGGGAAGAAAAACTGTTTTTT. It codes for CASSAQGWEEKLFF.

The rearrangement joins TRBV10-2 to TRBJ1-2, with D perhaps TRBD1 (5 bases). With 4 bases removed from V and 8 bases from J, the gap between germline ends came to 14 bases. There are 13 residues in the CDR3. Per the germline V gene, CDR1 is WSHSY and CDR2 is SAAADI. The CDR3 nucleotides read TGCGCCAGCAGTGGGGGGAACTTAGTAGGCTACACCTTC. As protein: CASSGGNLVGYTF.

This clonotype came up many times. The V gene is TRBV10-3, the J gene TRBJ1-3; 7 positions agree with TRBD1. Germline CDR1 ENHRY, CDR2 SYGVKD. CDR3 length: 14 amino acids. Losses at the gene ends were 8 bases for V and 0 bases for J; bases not matched to a gene: 4. The CDR3 is CAIGTAPSGNTIYF. CDR3 sequence (DNA): TGTGCCATCGGGACAGCTCCCTCTGGAAACACCATATATTTT.

The table lists this clonotype with many counts. The J gene is TRBJ1-1, the V gene TRBV18; D possibly corresponds to TRBD1 (6 bases). The CDR3 has 16 amino acids. Germline loops: CDR1 KGHSH, CDR2 LQKENI. V was cut by 3 bases and J by 1 base, with 15 bases left in between. CDR3 in amino acids: CASSPEATGWNTEAFF. CDR3 sequence (DNA): TGTGCCAGCTCACCCGAGGCGACAGGCTGGAACACTGAAGCTTTCTTT.

This clonotype was observed many times. This rearrangement joins TRBV20-1 to TRBJ2-3; D possibly corresponds to TRBD1 (6 bases). Germline V gene sequence: CDR1 DFQATT, CDR2 SNEGSKA (reference sequence). The CDR3 is made up of 13 amino acids. CDR3 sequence (DNA): TGCCGTAGTCGAGGGGGTTCGACAGATACGCAGTATTTT. It specifies CRSRGGSTDTQYF.

This clonotype has only a few counts. The gene calls are TRBV10-3 and TRBJ2-2; TRBD1 agrees at 7 bases. Germline CDR1 and CDR2: ENHRY and SYGVKD. Trimming cost V 10 bases and J 0 bases; bases outside gene matches: 5. The length of the CDR3 is 14 residues. This CDR3 reads CATLGQSNTGELFF. The CDR3 coding sequence is TGTGCCACATTGGGACAGTCGAACACCGGGGAGCTGTTTTTT.

This clonotype occurred many times. The chain couples TRBV6-1 to TRBJ1-5, with D unclear. CDR3 length: 14 residues. Germline V CDR1 and CDR2: MNHNS, SASEGT. The ends were cut back, 5 bases at V and 2 bases at J, with 10 bases in the middle. The chain's CDR3 is CASSRGTGNQPQHF. CDR3 coding DNA: TGTGCCAGCAGTCGGGGTACGGGCAATCAGCCCCAGCATTTT.

This clonotype was picked up many times. This chain joins TRBV28 and TRBJ1-2; weak D call: TRBD1 (5 bases). V gave up 4 bases and J gave up 2 bases, with 11 bases separating them. The germline V gene encodes CDR1 MDHEN and CDR2 SYDVKM. This CDR3 comprises 14 residues. CDR3 sequence (DNA): TGTGCCAGCAGTTCCGGGACGGAAAACTATGGCTACACCTTC. Translated: CASSSGTENYGYTF.

This clonotype turned up a few times. V usage is TRBV12-3 or TRBV12-4 and J usage is TRBJ2-1; perhaps TRBD2 as D (6 bases). Trimming cost V 6 bases and J 2 bases, with 14 bases left between them. This CDR3 has 15 residues. The CDR3 DNA reads as TGTGCCAGCAGCTTGGACCCGGGGGCCTACAATGAGCAGTTCTTC. Translation: CASSLDPGAYNEQFF.

This clonotype has more than one count but fewer than ten. The junction differs from germline at one of its ends, possibly a read error. The rearrangement links TRBV6-1 to TRBJ2-1, with 7 bases lining up with TRBD2. The CDR3 is 15 amino acids. From germline, CDR1 is MNHNS and CDR2 SASEGT. CDR3: CACSERASGYNEQFF. The CDR3 bases are TGTGCCTGCAGTGAAAGGGCTAGCGGTTACAATGAGCAGTTCTTC.

This clonotype was recorded at least ten times. The genes are TRBV3-1 and TRBJ2-1; 14 bases map to TRBD2. CDR1 is LGHDT and CDR2 is YNNKEL in the germline V gene (reference sequence). CDR3 length: 17 residues. With 5 bases clipped from V and 4 bases from J, the junction kept 7 bases outside the gene matches. CDR3 nucleotides: TGTGCCAGCAGCATCCTCGGACTAGCGGGGGGATACAATGAGCAGTTCTTC. Protein: CASSILGLAGGYNEQFF.

In the case of this clonotype: This may be a read error, as it is one base from a much larger clone. DNA for the CDR3: TGTGCCGCCAGCAGAGATCCGGCAGGGGTAGAGACCCAGTACTTC. Translated, it gives CAASRDPAGVETQYF. The chain has TRBV15 and TRBJ2-5; tentative D call: TRBD1 (6 bases). Germline V CDR1 and CDR2: LNHNV, YYDKDF (reference sequence). The CDR3 is made up of 15 amino acids. The variable domain in full, with the rest retrieved from reference TRBV15 and TRBJ2-5, is DAMVIQNPRYQVTQFGKPVTLSCSQTLNHNVMYWYQQKSSQAPKLLFHYYDKDFNNEADTPDNFQSRRPNTSFCFLDIRSPGLGDTAMYLCAASRDPAGVETQYFGPGTRLLVL.

Of note for this clonotype: This may be a read error, as it is one base from a much larger clone. The chain carries TRBV2 and TRBJ2-5; tentative D call: TRBD2 (5 bases). Per the germline V gene, CDR1 is SNHLY and CDR2 is FYNNEI. The CDR3 is 17 amino acids. CDR3 amino acids: CASSVSADLTIQETRYF. The CDR3 nucleotides are TGTGCCAGCAGTGTATCAGCGGACCTCACTATCCAAGAGACCCGGTACTTC.

The genes are TRBV13 and TRBJ2-2, with a tentative D call TRBD2 (6 bases). V lost 5 bases and J 6 bases, leaving 13 bases between the germline ends. Per the germline V gene, CDR1 is PRHDT and CDR2 is FYEKMQ (reference sequence). The CDR3 covers 14 residues. CDR3 in amino acids: CASSEGRRAGELFF. The CDR3 bases are TGTGCCAGCAGCGAGGGACGGAGGGCCGGGGAGCTGTTTTTT.

The chain joins TRBV7-8 to TRBJ2-7; a possible D gene is TRBD2 (6 bases). The CDR3 runs 14 residues. From germline, CDR1 is SGHVS and CDR2 FQNEAQ. V shed 3 bases and J shed 4 bases, with 13 bases lying between them. CDR3: CASSFVGGTYEQYF. Here the CDR3 DNA reads TGTGCCAGCAGCTTTGTCGGGGGAACGTACGAGCAGTACTTC.

The V and J genes are TRBV7-9 and TRBJ2-7, with a possible D match to TRBD2 (6 bases). The CDR3 covers 14 residues. Trimming stripped 4 bases from V and 6 bases from J, with 16 bases between. Per germline, CDR1 SEHNR and CDR2 FQNEAQ (reference sequence). This CDR3 is CASSSPAGRAEQYF. CDR3 nucleotide sequence: TGTGCCAGCAGCTCCCCGGCGGGAAGGGCCGAGCAGTACTTC. Drawing the rest from reference TRBV7-9 and TRBJ2-7, the complete variable domain is DTGVSQNPRHKITKRGQNVTFRCDPISEHNRLYWYRQTLGQGPEFLTYFQNEAQLEKSRLLSDRFSAERPKGSFSTLEIQRTEQGDSAMYLCASSSPAGRAEQYFGPGTRLTVT.

This clonotype was seen at least ten times. This chain uses TRBV12-3 or TRBV12-4 with TRBJ1-1, with D maybe TRBD1 (5 bases). Trimming took off 3 bases at V and 4 bases at J, with 12 bases between the two ends. The CDR3 is made up of 14 amino acids. Here the CDR3 reads CASSFSGRGTEAFF. DNA of the CDR3: TGTGCCAGCAGTTTCTCAGGGAGGGGCACTGAAGCTTTCTTT.